The 13 T cell receptor beta chains below were found in one sample sequenced in a study of blood T cell repertoires in COVID-19. Only in-frame clones appear in the TCRdb table, and some are missing; sequencing was by immunoSEQ multiplex PCR. Among approximately 170,000 clones listed, less than 85% were seen once. Material for sequencing was peripheral blood. The receptor set was obtained from a woman over 75 with acute or convalescent COVID-19.

The rearrangement uses TRBV12-3 or TRBV12-4 and TRBJ2-3; the D is unclear. This CDR3 contains 13 residues. The germline V and J ends were trimmed by 10 bases and 2 bases, with 13 bases remaining between them. CDR3 amino acids: CATHKDFTDTQYF. The CDR3 DNA is TGTGCCACTCACAAAGACTTCACAGATACGCAGTATTTT.

This chain connects TRBV28 to TRBJ1-1; D remains ambiguous. This CDR3 region has 14 residues. Trimming left V 3 bases short and J 1 base short, with 9 bases between. The V gene's germline CDR1 is MDHEN and CDR2 SYDVKM. The CDR3 reads CASSLPEGNTEAFF. In DNA form, the CDR3 reads TGTGCCAGCAGTTTGCCGGAGGGGAACACTGAAGCTTTCTTT.

This chain uses TRBV5-1 with TRBJ2-3, with D perhaps matching TRBD1 (6 bases). Trimming stripped 4 bases from V and 2 bases from J, with 11 bases between. The germline V gene encodes CDR1 SGHRS and CDR2 YFSETQ. The CDR3 sequence is 14 residues long. Here the CDR3 reads CASSVGGATDTQYF. The CDR3 DNA reads TGCGCCAGCAGCGTAGGGGGAGCCACAGATACGCAGTATTTT.

The chain carries TRBV6-5 and TRBJ1-1; D gene unclear. This CDR3 is 12 amino acids long. The V and J ends lost 7 bases and 3 bases respectively, with 9 bases between them. From germline, CDR1 is MNHEY and CDR2 SVGAGI. The CDR3 DNA reads as TGTGCCAGCATTTATGAGTACACTGAAGCTTTCTTT. Translated, it gives CASIYEYTEAFF.

The gene calls are TRBV5-1 and TRBJ2-1; 12 bases line up with TRBD2. The CDR3 length is 16 residues. Trimming took 4 bases from V and 2 from J; bases not matched to a gene: 4. Germline loops: CDR1 SGHRS, CDR2 YFSETQ. The CDR3 DNA sequence: TGCGCCAGCAGCCGGCGACTAGCGGGAGCCTACAATGAGCAGTTCTTC. Residues: CASSRRLAGAYNEQFF.

V usage is TRBV9 and J usage is TRBJ2-7; TRBD2 aligns across 10 bases. Germline CDR1 and CDR2: SGDLS and YYNGEE. Trimming at V came to 0 bases and at J to 4 bases, leaving 7 bases not matched to a gene. The CDR3 has 16 amino acids. The CDR3 region has the DNA TGTGCCAGCAGCGTAGGACCGGCTAGCGGGAGATACGAGCAGTACTTC. Its protein is CASSVGPASGRYEQYF.

This clone was counted a few times. The CDR3 region is CASSKTPQGIKYSNQPQHF. In DNA form, the CDR3 reads TGTGCCAGCAGCAAAACCCCACAGGGGATTAAATATAGCAATCAGCCCCAGCATTTT. This sequence joins TRBV21-1 and TRBJ1-5; the D call in the table, TRBD1, was not verified against the DNA. TRBV21-1 is flagged as a pseudogene. The CDR3 length is 19 residues.

The rearrangement joins TRBV18 to TRBJ2-3; D not resolved. V was trimmed by 4 bases and J by 0 bases, leaving 11 bases between them. Germline V gene sequence: CDR1 KGHSH, CDR2 LQKENI. CDR3 length: 15 residues. CDR3 sequence (DNA): TGTGCCAGCTCACAGCAATCCCCTAGCACAGATACGCAGTATTTT. Residues: CASSQQSPSTDTQYF.

This chain uses TRBV5-1 with TRBJ2-1, with D possibly being TRBD2 (7 bases). CDR3 size: 17 residues. Germline CDR1 reads SGHRS; CDR2 reads YFSETQ. Trimming cost V 4 bases and J 1 base, with 18 bases left between them. In DNA form, the CDR3 reads TGCGCCAGCAGCGGGGGAGGGCCAGGGGCGTCCTACAATGAGCAGTTCTTC. Its protein product is CASSGGGPGASYNEQFF.

The chain is built from TRBV18 and TRBJ1-5, with 7 nucleotides matching TRBD1. With V trimmed by 5 bases and J by 7 bases, 5 bases remained unmatched. Germline lookup yields CDR1 KGHSH and CDR2 LQKENI. The CDR3 is made up of 13 amino acids. The CDR3 here is CASSTDRDQPQHF. The CDR3 DNA is TGTGCCAGCTCAACCGACAGGGACCAGCCCCAGCATTTT.

J is TRBJ2-1 and V is TRBV12-3 or TRBV12-4; a possible D gene is TRBD1 (6 bases). The V end was cut by 6 bases, the J end by 3 bases, with 9 bases between. The CDR3 has 13 amino acids. The CDR3 bases are TGTGCCAGCAGCCGACAGGACTACAATGAGCAGTTCTTC. It codes for CASSRQDYNEQFF.

The V call is TRBV29-1, the J call TRBJ2-3, with 7 bases lining up with TRBD2. The CDR3 is 14 amino acids. Germline CDR1 reads SQVTM; CDR2 reads ANQGSEA. V lost 5 bases, J lost 1 base, and 6 bases stayed unmatched. The CDR3: CSVRTSARTDTQYF. The CDR3 nucleotides are TGCAGCGTTCGTACTAGCGCCCGCACAGATACGCAGTATTTT.

The chain links TRBV5-5 to TRBJ2-1; 10 nucleotides line up with TRBD1. Germline V lookup: CDR1 SGHKS, CDR2 YYEKEE (reference sequence). V trimming: 1 base; J trimming: 8 bases; junction bases outside the gene matches: 9. The CDR3 sequence is 16 residues long. As DNA, the CDR3 is TGTGCCAGCAGCTTGCCCGCCGGGACAGGGGCTTATGAGCAGTTCTTC. Protein product: CASSLPAGTGAYEQFF.